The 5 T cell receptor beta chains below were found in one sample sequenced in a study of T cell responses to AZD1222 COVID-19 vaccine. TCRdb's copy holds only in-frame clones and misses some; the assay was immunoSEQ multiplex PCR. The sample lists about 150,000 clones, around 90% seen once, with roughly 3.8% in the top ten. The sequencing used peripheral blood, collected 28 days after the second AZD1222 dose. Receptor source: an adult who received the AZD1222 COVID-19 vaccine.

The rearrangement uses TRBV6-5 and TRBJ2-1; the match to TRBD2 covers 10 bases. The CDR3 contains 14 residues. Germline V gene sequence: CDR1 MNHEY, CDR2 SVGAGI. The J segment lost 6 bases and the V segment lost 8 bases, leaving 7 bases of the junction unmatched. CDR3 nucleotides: TGTGCCAGCCGGTTAGCGGGAGGAGGCAATGAGCAGTTCTTC. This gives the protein CASRLAGGGNEQFF.

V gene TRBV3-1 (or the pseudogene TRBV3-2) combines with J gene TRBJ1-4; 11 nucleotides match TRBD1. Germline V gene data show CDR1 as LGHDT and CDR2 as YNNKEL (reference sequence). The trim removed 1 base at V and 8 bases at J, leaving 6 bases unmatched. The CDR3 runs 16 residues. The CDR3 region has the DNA TGTGCCAGCAGCCAAGGGGACAGGGGGATTAGAGAAAAACTGTTTTTT. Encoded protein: CASSQGDRGIREKLFF.

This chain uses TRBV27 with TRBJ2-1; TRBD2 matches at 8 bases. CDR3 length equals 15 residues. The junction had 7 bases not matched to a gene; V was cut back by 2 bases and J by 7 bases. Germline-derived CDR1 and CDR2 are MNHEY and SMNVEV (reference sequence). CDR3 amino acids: CASSLGAGEINEQFF. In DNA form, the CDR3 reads TGTGCCAGCAGTTTAGGAGCGGGAGAGATAAATGAGCAGTTCTTC.

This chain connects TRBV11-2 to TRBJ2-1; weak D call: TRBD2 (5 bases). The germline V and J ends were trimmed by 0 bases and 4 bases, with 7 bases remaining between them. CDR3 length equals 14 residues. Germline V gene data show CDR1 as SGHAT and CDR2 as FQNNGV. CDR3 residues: CASSLDPGYNEQFF. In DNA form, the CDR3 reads TGTGCCAGCAGCTTAGATCCGGGATACAATGAGCAGTTCTTC.

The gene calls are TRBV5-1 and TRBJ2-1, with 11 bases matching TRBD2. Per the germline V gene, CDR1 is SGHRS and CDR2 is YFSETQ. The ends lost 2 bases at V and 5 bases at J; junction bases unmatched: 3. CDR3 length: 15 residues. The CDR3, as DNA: TGCGCCAGCAGCTTAGGACTAGCGGGTGACAATGAGCAGTTCTTC. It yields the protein CASSLGLAGDNEQFF.